This TCR beta chain comes out of a study of blood T cell repertoires in COVID-19. This CDR3 has 16 residues. Germline trimming cut 3 bases from V and 0 bases from J; bases unmatched to any gene: 5. Germline CDR1 LNHDA, CDR2 SQIVND (reference sequence). Original methodology: The authors estimated nucleated cell counts from reference gene primer amplification. The repertoire was sequenced with immunoSEQ multiplex PCR; TCRdb's copy has only in-frame clones and lacks some. V and J calls plus clone size are reproduced from that table; the DNA served to infer D and trimming. The sample has under 300,000 clones, 86% seen once. The Seattle patients joined while their infection was active and were tracked longitudinally afterward.

This TCR was sampled from a woman aged 70 to 79 with COVID-19, enrolled during active disease. J is TRBJ1-1 and V is TRBV19; 9 bases line up with TRBD1. Specimen: peripheral blood. Here the CDR3 reads CASSIGTGLVNTEAFF. The CDR3 DNA is TGTGCCAGTAGTATCGGGACAGGGCTTGTGAACACTGAAGCTTTCTTT.